This TCR beta chain was profiled in a study of Graves' ophthalmopathy and Graves' hyperthyroidism. Certain patients, namely those with other autoimmune diseases, uncontrolled infections, pregnancy or lactation, were excluded. TCR beta CDR3 amplification used RNA transcripts. After a first-round RT-PCR with HTBI primers, a second-round multiplex PCR was run. TCRdb recomputed calls from the multiplex PCR reads with MiXCR, one row per CDR3 protein. Here the sample spans hundreds of thousands of distinct CDR3 sequences, about 20% being singletons. V gave up 4 bases and J gave up 7 bases; unmatched junction bases: 13. This CDR3 comprises 16 residues. In germline, CDR1 is LNHDA, CDR2 SQIVND (reference sequence).

Material: peripheral blood. The sequence was obtained from a woman younger than 30 with stable Graves' hyperthyroidism. Some clones in this sample may be carry-over from other donors' samples. The rearrangement joins TRBV19 to TRBJ1-5; 7 bases are shared with TRBD1. CDR3 loop: CASSTGDRAHEQPQHF. CDR3 DNA: TGTGCCAGTAGTACGGGTGACAGGGCGCACGAACAGCCCCAGCATTTT.